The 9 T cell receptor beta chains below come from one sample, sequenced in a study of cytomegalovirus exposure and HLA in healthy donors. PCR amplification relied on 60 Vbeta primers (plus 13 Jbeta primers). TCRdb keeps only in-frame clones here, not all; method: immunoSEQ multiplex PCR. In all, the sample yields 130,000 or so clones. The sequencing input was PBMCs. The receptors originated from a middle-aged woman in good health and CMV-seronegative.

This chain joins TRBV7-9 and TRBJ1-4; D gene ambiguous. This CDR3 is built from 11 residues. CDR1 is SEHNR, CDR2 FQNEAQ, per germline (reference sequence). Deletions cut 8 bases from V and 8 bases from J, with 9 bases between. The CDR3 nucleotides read TGTGCCAGCGGCCGGAGAGAAAAACTGTTTTTT. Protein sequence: CASGRREKLFF.

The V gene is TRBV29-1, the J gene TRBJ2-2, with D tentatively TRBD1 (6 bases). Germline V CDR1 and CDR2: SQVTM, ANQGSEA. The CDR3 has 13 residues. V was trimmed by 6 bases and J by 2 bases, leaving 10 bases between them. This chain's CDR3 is CSVDRFNTGELFF. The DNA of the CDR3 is TGCAGCGTCGACAGGTTTAACACCGGGGAGCTGTTTTTT.

CDR3 in DNA: TGTGCCAGCAGTTCACTCGGGTGGGACACTGAAGCTTTCTTT. This translates into CASSSLGWDTEAFF. This sequence joins TRBV28 and TRBJ1-1; D remains ambiguous. The germline V gene has CDR1 MDHEN and CDR2 SYDVKM. V lost 4 bases and J 3 bases, leaving 12 bases between the germline ends. The CDR3 runs 14 residues.

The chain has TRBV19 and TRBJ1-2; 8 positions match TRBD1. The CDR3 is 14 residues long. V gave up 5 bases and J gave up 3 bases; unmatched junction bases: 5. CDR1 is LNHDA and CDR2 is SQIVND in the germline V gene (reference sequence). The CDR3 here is CASSEWDRYYGYTF. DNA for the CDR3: TGTGCCAGTAGTGAGTGGGACAGGTACTATGGCTACACCTTC.

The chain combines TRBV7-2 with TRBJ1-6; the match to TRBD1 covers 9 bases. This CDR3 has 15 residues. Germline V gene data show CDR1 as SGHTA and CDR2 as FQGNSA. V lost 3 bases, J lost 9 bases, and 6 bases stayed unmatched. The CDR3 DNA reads TGTGCCAGCAGCTTCTCGGACAGGGGAAGTTCACCCCTCCACTTT. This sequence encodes CASSFSDRGSSPLHF.

The CDR3 sequence is CASSYGTSGGAVGEQYF. The DNA of the CDR3 is TGTGCCAGCAGCTACGGGACTAGCGGGGGGGCTGTGGGCGAGCAGTACTTC. This chain uses TRBV7-2 with TRBJ2-7, with 16 bases identical to TRBD2. Germline V gives CDR1 SGHTA, CDR2 FQGNSA. The V and J ends lost 4 bases and 6 bases, in that order; junction bases with no gene match: 9. The CDR3 consists of 17 residues.

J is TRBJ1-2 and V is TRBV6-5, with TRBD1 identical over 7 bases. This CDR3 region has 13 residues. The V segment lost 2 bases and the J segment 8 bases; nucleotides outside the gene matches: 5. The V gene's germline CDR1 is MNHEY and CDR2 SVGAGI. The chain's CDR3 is CASSYEGAQGYTF. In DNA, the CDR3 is TGTGCCAGCAGTTACGAGGGGGCGCAAGGCTACACCTTC.

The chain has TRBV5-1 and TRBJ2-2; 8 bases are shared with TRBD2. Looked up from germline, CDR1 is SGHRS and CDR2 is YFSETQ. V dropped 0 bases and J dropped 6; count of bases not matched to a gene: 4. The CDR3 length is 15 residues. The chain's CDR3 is CASSLDGGVAGELFF. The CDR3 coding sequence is TGCGCCAGCAGCTTGGACGGGGGGGTCGCCGGGGAGCTGTTTTTT.

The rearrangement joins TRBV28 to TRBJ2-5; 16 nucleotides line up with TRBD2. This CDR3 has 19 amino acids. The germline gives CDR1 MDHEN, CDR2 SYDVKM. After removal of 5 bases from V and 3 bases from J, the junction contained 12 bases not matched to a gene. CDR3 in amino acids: CASSTFLSGLAGGEETQYF. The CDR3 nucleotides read TGTGCCAGCAGTACCTTTCTCTCGGGACTAGCGGGGGGGGAAGAGACCCAGTACTTC.